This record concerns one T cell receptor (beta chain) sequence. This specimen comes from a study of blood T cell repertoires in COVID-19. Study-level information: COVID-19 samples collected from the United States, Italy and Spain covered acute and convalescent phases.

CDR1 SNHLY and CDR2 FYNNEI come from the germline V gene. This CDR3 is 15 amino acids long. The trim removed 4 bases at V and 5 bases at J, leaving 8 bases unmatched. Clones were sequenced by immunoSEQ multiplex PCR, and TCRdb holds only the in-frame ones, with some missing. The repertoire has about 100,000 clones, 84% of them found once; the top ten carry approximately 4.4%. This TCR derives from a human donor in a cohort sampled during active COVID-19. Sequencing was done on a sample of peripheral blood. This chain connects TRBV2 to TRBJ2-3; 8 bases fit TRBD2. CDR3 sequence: CASSAPAGVGDTQYF. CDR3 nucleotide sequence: TGTGCCAGCAGTGCCCCAGCGGGAGTGGGAGATACGCAGTATTTT.